The rows below give T cell receptor beta chains drawn from one sample of a study of early T cells in non-severe SARS-CoV-2 infection. Each CDR3 protein gets one entry after TCRdb re-called the 5' RACE reads with MiXCR. The sample records 40,000 to 65,000 distinct CDR3 sequences, approximately 8% being singletons. Sequenced sample: whole blood. The source of these receptors is an adult who was a healthcare worker with PCR-confirmed SARS-CoV-2 infection or an uninfected control (not recorded which). CDR3s leave out the opening cysteine and the closing phenylalanine or tryptophan.

CDR3aa,len,j_gene,v_gene
SATPGQVKETQY,12,TRBJ2-5,TRBV20-1
ASSTSGLAGGTDTQY,15,TRBJ2-3,TRBV19
ASSFRRRRRTTNEKLF,16,TRBJ1-4,TRBV12-3/TRBV12-4
ASSESSLAGGQGTDTQY,17,TRBJ2-3,TRBV10-1
ASGQGAQGGYT,11,TRBJ1-2,TRBV12-3/TRBV12-4
ASSLRTGGSRPEAF,14,TRBJ1-1,TRBV6-5
ASSLAMSSGNNEQF,14,TRBJ2-1,TRBV5-1
ASSLAQLGVEGLTRYGYT,18,TRBJ1-2,TRBV7-6
SARDRSGAYREQY,13,TRBJ2-7,TRBV20-1
ASSQVTGGYGYT,12,TRBJ1-2,TRBV3-1
ASTRQHTDTQY,11,TRBJ2-3,TRBV27
ASSLSQYQETQY,12,TRBJ2-5,TRBV13
ASSWTGGDYEQY,12,TRBJ2-7,TRBV5-1
ASSLVGGYT,9,TRBJ1-2,TRBV13
ASSSGFLGPTYEQY,14,TRBJ2-7,TRBV19
ASSGRTPYYGYT,12,TRBJ1-2,TRBV9
ASRGAALNTEAF,12,TRBJ1-1,TRBV2
ATSGLAGPISTDTQY,15,TRBJ2-3,TRBV24-1
ASNGDHGYT,9,TRBJ1-2,TRBV2
ASSFLSYNEQF,11,TRBJ2-1,TRBV7-3
ASRDAPGPNQPQH,13,TRBJ1-5,TRBV19
ASSAGTTGEKLF,12,TRBJ1-4,TRBV19
AWSVRQGLAKNIQY,14,TRBJ2-4,TRBV30
ASSPPDPRDNYGYT,14,TRBJ1-2,TRBV7-6
ASSVGVPTNEKLF,13,TRBJ1-4,TRBV9
ASSAGLAGEEQF,12,TRBJ2-1,TRBV10-2
ASSQAGLAVWGYEQY,15,TRBJ2-7,TRBV4-1
ASSQVAGPGELF,12,TRBJ2-2,TRBV14
ASSLGLVYGYT,11,TRBJ1-2,TRBV7-2
ASRPGTNGELF,11,TRBJ2-2,TRBV14
SVDRDNKADTQY,12,TRBJ2-3,TRBV20-1